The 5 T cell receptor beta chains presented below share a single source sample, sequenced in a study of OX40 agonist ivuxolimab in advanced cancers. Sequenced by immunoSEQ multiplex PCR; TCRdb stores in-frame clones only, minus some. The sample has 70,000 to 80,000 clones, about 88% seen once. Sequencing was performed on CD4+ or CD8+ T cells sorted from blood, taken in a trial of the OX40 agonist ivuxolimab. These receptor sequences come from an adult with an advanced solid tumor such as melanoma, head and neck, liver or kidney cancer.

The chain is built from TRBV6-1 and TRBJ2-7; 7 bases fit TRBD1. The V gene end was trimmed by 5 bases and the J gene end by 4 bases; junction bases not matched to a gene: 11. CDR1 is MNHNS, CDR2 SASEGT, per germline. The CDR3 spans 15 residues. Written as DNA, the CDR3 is TGTGCCAGCAGTACCCCGGTGGGACAGATATACGAGCAGTACTTC. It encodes CASSTPVGQIYEQYF.

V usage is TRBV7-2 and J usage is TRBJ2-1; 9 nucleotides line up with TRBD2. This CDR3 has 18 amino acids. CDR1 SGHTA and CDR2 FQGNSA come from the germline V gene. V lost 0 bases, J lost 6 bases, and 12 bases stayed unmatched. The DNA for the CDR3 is TGTGCCAGCAGCTTAGCTAGTCGCGGGAGGGGGGAAGGCAATGAGCAGTTCTTC. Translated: CASSLASRGRGEGNEQFF.

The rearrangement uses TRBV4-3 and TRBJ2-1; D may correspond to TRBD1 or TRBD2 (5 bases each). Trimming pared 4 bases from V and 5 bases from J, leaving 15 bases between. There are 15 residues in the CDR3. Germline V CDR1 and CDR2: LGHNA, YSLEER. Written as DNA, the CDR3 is TGCGCCAGCAGCCGGGGCGGGTCCGGCGACAATGAGCAGTTCTTC. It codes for CASSRGGSGDNEQFF.

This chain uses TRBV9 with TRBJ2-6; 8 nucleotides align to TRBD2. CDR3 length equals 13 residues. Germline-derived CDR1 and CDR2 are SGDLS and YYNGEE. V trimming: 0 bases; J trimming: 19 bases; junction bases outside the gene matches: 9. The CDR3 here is CASSVGDKRELTF. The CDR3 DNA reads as TGTGCCAGCAGCGTAGGAGATAAGCGGGAGCTCACTTTC. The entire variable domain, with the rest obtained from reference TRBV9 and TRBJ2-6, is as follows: DSGVTQTPKHLITATGQRVTLRCSPRSGDLSVYWYQQSLDQGLQFLIQYYNGEERAKGNILERFSAQQFPDLHSELNLSSLELGDSALYFCASSVGDKRELTFGAGSRLTVL.

In nucleotides, the CDR3 is TGTGCCAGCAGCTCGTCACTAGTGGTAGGTGAGCAGTTCTTC. It codes for CASSSSLVVGEQFF. The chain joins TRBV7-9 to TRBJ2-1; tentatively, D is TRBD2 (5 bases). Trimming took off 4 bases at V and 9 bases at J, with 16 bases between the two ends. The CDR3 extends over 14 amino acids. Germline assignment: CDR1 SEHNR and CDR2 FQNEAQ (reference sequence).